A selection of T cell receptor beta chains follows, all from one sample in a study of T cell changes during pregnancy in multiple sclerosis. TCRdb's table, derived via immunoSEQ multiplex PCR, lists solely in-frame clones and lacks some. The sample has about 36,000 clones; more than 85% are singletons. The sample here was CD4+ T cells from peripheral blood mononuclear cells, taken in the third trimester of pregnancy. The receptor set was obtained from a female donor in good health, enrolled as a control in a pregnancy study. Both conserved end residues are part of each CDR3. The D gene is left open where the match is weak. Some rows have no size entry. The others give once, few or many, or a class for an expanded clone.

v_call: TRBV5-6; d_call: NA; clone_size: NA; j_call: TRBJ1-5; cdr3_aa: CASSSGGVNPGQPQHF; cdr3_nt: TGTGCCAGCAGCTCGGGGGGGGTGAACCCAGGTCAGCCCCAGCATTTT
v_call: TRBV4-3; d_call: TRBD2; clone_size: NA; j_call: TRBJ2-1; cdr3_aa: CASSQVSGGDNEQFF; cdr3_nt: TGCGCCAGCAGCCAAGTGAGCGGGGGGGACAATGAGCAGTTCTTC
v_call: TRBV6-5; d_call: NA; clone_size: NA; j_call: TRBJ1-1; cdr3_aa: CASIVPHGTEAFF; cdr3_nt: TGTGCCAGCATAGTGCCCCACGGCACTGAAGCTTTCTTT
v_call: TRBV18; d_call: NA; clone_size: NA; j_call: TRBJ1-6; cdr3_aa: CASSPSRGTAAASPLHF; cdr3_nt: TGTGCCAGCTCACCATCCCGGGGTACGGCCGCCGCTTCACCCCTCCACTTT
v_call: TRBV28; d_call: NA; clone_size: NA; j_call: TRBJ1-3; cdr3_aa: CASSLYTETTGNTIYF; cdr3_nt: TGTGCCAGCAGTTTATACACGGAGACTACCGGAAACACCATATATTTT
v_call: TRBV21-1; d_call: NA; clone_size: NA; j_call: TRBJ2-7; cdr3_aa: CASSKVYSGGASIEQYF; cdr3_nt: TGTGCCAGCAGCAAAGTGTACAGCGGGGGGGCCTCTATCGAGCAGTACTTC
v_call: TRBV27; d_call: TRBD1; clone_size: once; j_call: TRBJ1-1; cdr3_aa: CASSAYGIGQGGTNTEAFF; cdr3_nt: TGTGCCAGCAGTGCCTATGGTATCGGACAGGGCGGTACGAACACTGAAGCTTTCTTT
v_call: TRBV14; d_call: NA; clone_size: NA; j_call: TRBJ1-6; cdr3_aa: CASSQDLGVRSPLHF; cdr3_nt: TGTGCCAGCAGCCAAGACTTAGGGGTTCGTTCACCCCTCCACTTT
v_call: TRBV7-2; d_call: NA; clone_size: NA; j_call: TRBJ1-3; cdr3_aa: CASSLGQGNTIYF; cdr3_nt: TGTGCCAGCAGCTTAGGACAGGGAAACACCATATATTTT
v_call: TRBV19; d_call: TRBD1; clone_size: NA; j_call: TRBJ1-5; cdr3_aa: CASSKGTGRNQPQHF; cdr3_nt: TGTGCCAGTAGTAAGGGGACAGGGCGCAATCAGCCCCAGCATTTT
v_call: TRBV18; d_call: NA; clone_size: NA; j_call: TRBJ2-5; cdr3_aa: CASSHRQETQYF; cdr3_nt: TGTGCCAGCTCCCACAGGCAAGAGACCCAGTACTTC
v_call: TRBV7-2; d_call: NA; clone_size: NA; j_call: TRBJ1-2; cdr3_aa: CASSSQINYGYTF; cdr3_nt: TGTGCCAGCAGCTCCCAGATTAACTATGGCTACACCTTC
v_call: TRBV15; d_call: TRBD1; clone_size: NA; j_call: TRBJ2-5; cdr3_aa: CATSTRDRGGETQYF; cdr3_nt: TGTGCCACCAGCACCCGGGACAGGGGGGGGGAGACCCAGTACTTC
v_call: TRBV11-1; d_call: TRBD1; clone_size: NA; j_call: TRBJ2-5; cdr3_aa: CASSRTGDLWETQYF; cdr3_nt: TGTGCCAGCAGCAGGACAGGGGATCTTTGGGAGACCCAGTACTTC
v_call: TRBV18; d_call: NA; clone_size: NA; j_call: TRBJ1-5; cdr3_aa: CASSREQAINQPQHF; cdr3_nt: TGTGCCAGCTCACGTGAACAGGCGATCAATCAGCCCCAGCATTTT
v_call: TRBV14; d_call: NA; clone_size: NA; j_call: TRBJ2-3; cdr3_aa: CASSRGVTDTQYF; cdr3_nt: TGTGCCAGCAGCCGGGGGGTCACAGATACGCAGTATTTT
v_call: TRBV7-9; d_call: NA; clone_size: NA; j_call: TRBJ2-7; cdr3_aa: CASSLAGHEQYF; cdr3_nt: TGTGCCAGCAGCTTGGCAGGCCACGAGCAGTACTTC
v_call: TRBV7-7; d_call: TRBD2; clone_size: NA; j_call: TRBJ2-5; cdr3_aa: CASSDAGGFSTQYF; cdr3_nt: TGTGCTAGCAGCGATGCGGGGGGGTTTTCGACCCAGTACTTC
v_call: TRBV6-1; d_call: TRBD1; clone_size: NA; j_call: TRBJ1-2; cdr3_aa: CASSLDRGRPYGYTF; cdr3_nt: TGTGCCAGCAGCTTGGACAGGGGGCGACCCTATGGCTACACCTTC
v_call: TRBV7-2; d_call: TRBD1; clone_size: NA; j_call: TRBJ1-1; cdr3_aa: CASSLDRMNTEAFF; cdr3_nt: TGTGCCAGCAGCCTGGACAGGATGAACACTGAAGCTTTCTTT
v_call: TRBV27; d_call: NA; clone_size: NA; j_call: TRBJ1-1; cdr3_aa: CASSPQGLRNTEAFF; cdr3_nt: TGTGCCAGCAGTCCTCAGGGATTGCGGAACACTGAAGCTTTCTTT
v_call: TRBV6-1; d_call: NA; clone_size: NA; j_call: TRBJ2-7; cdr3_aa: CASRRAYEQYF; cdr3_nt: TGTGCCAGCCGGAGAGCCTACGAGCAGTACTTC
v_call: TRBV11-1; d_call: TRBD1; clone_size: NA; j_call: TRBJ2-2; cdr3_aa: CASSPGGQGHTGELFF; cdr3_nt: TGTGCCAGCAGTCCAGGGGGACAGGGGCACACCGGGGAGCTGTTTTTT
v_call: TRBV5-8; d_call: NA; clone_size: NA; j_call: TRBJ1-5; cdr3_aa: CASSLRDSSNQPQHF; cdr3_nt: TGTGCCAGCAGCTTGCGAGACAGTAGCAATCAGCCCCAGCATTTT
v_call: TRBV20-1; d_call: TRBD1; clone_size: NA; j_call: TRBJ2-7; cdr3_aa: CSARTGAEQYF; cdr3_nt: TGCAGTGCCAGGACAGGGGCCGAGCAGTACTTC
v_call: TRBV6-1; d_call: NA; clone_size: NA; j_call: TRBJ1-1; cdr3_aa: CASIQLAANTEAFF; cdr3_nt: TGTGCCAGCATACAATTGGCGGCCAACACTGAAGCTTTCTTT
v_call: TRBV6-6; d_call: TRBD2; clone_size: NA; j_call: TRBJ2-5; cdr3_aa: CASRESGGPQETQYF; cdr3_nt: TGTGCCAGCAGGGAAAGCGGGGGGCCACAAGAGACCCAGTACTTC
v_call: TRBV19; d_call: TRBD2; clone_size: NA; j_call: TRBJ2-7; cdr3_aa: CASSKVEGGFYEQYF; cdr3_nt: TGTGCCAGTAGTAAAGTCGAGGGAGGGTTCTACGAGCAGTACTTC
v_call: TRBV7-2; d_call: NA; clone_size: NA; j_call: TRBJ2-2; cdr3_aa: CASSRVNGELFF; cdr3_nt: TGTGCCAGCAGCCGGGTAAACGGGGAGCTGTTTTTT
v_call: TRBV5-1; d_call: TRBD1; clone_size: NA; j_call: TRBJ2-5; cdr3_aa: CASSLASGTGGETQYF; cdr3_nt: TGCGCCAGCAGCTTGGCCTCCGGGACAGGGGGAGAGACCCAGTACTTC
v_call: TRBV7-9; d_call: NA; clone_size: NA; j_call: TRBJ2-5; cdr3_aa: CASSPREIQETQYF; cdr3_nt: TGTGCCAGCTCCCCGAGGGAGATACAAGAGACCCAGTACTTC
v_call: TRBV6-5; d_call: TRBD2; clone_size: NA; j_call: TRBJ2-2; cdr3_aa: CASIGTTEGTGELFF; cdr3_nt: TGTGCCAGCATCGGGACTACGGAGGGCACCGGGGAGCTGTTTTTT
v_call: TRBV4-2; d_call: TRBD2; clone_size: NA; j_call: TRBJ2-3; cdr3_aa: CASSQESRGSDTQYF; cdr3_nt: TGTGCCAGCAGCCAAGAGTCGCGGGGGAGCGATACGCAGTATTTT
v_call: TRBV6-4; d_call: TRBD1; clone_size: NA; j_call: TRBJ1-2; cdr3_aa: CASRVTGAPNYGYTF; cdr3_nt: TGTGCCAGCAGAGTTACAGGGGCCCCCAACTATGGCTACACCTTC
v_call: TRBV7-2; d_call: NA; clone_size: NA; j_call: TRBJ1-5; cdr3_aa: CASSYRHSNQPQHF; cdr3_nt: TGTGCCAGCAGCTATCGACATTCCAATCAGCCCCAGCATTTT
v_call: TRBV6-5; d_call: NA; clone_size: NA; j_call: TRBJ2-1; cdr3_aa: CASSYFRGQAGNEQFF; cdr3_nt: TGTGCCAGCAGTTACTTCCGGGGTCAAGCCGGGAATGAGCAGTTCTTC
v_call: TRBV4-1; d_call: TRBD2; clone_size: NA; j_call: TRBJ2-1; cdr3_aa: CASSQDLPSGGRGRNEQFF; cdr3_nt: TGCGCCAGCAGCCAAGATCTCCCCAGCGGGGGACGCGGTAGGAATGAGCAGTTCTTC
v_call: TRBV7-9; d_call: NA; clone_size: NA; j_call: TRBJ1-1; cdr3_aa: CASNPMGGDTEAFF; cdr3_nt: TGTGCCAGCAACCCTATGGGGGGAGACACTGAAGCTTTCTTT
v_call: TRBV4-3; d_call: TRBD2; clone_size: once; j_call: TRBJ2-7; cdr3_aa: CASSSLAGGSYEQYF; cdr3_nt: TGCGCCAGCAGCTCCTTAGCGGGGGGATCCTACGAGCAGTACTTC
v_call: TRBV7-9; d_call: NA; clone_size: NA; j_call: TRBJ1-2; cdr3_aa: CASSFVDRFDGYTF; cdr3_nt: TGTGCCAGCAGCTTCGTCGACAGGTTCGATGGCTACACCTTC
v_call: TRBV7-2; d_call: TRBD2; clone_size: NA; j_call: TRBJ2-7; cdr3_aa: CASSRTSGVNGDSEQYF; cdr3_nt: TGTGCCAGCAGCCGGACTAGCGGGGTCAACGGGGATAGCGAGCAGTACTTC
v_call: TRBV9; d_call: TRBD2; clone_size: NA; j_call: TRBJ2-3; cdr3_aa: CASSVEGGGFRTDTQYF; cdr3_nt: TGTGCCAGCAGCGTAGAGGGCGGGGGGTTTAGGACAGATACGCAGTATTTT
v_call: TRBV7-2; d_call: NA; clone_size: NA; j_call: TRBJ1-3; cdr3_aa: CASSAQVGNTIYF; cdr3_nt: TGTGCCAGCAGCGCTCAGGTCGGAAACACCATATATTTT